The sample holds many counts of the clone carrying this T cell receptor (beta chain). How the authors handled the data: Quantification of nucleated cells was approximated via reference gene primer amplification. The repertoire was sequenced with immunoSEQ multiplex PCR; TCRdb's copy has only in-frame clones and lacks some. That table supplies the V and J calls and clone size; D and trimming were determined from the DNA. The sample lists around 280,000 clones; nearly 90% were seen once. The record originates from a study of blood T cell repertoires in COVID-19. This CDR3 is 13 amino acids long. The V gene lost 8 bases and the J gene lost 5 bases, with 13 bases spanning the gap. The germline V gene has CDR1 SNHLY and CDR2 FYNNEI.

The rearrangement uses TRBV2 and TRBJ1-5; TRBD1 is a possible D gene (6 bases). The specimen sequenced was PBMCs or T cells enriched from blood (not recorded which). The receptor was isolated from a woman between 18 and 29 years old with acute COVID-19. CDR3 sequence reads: CASASGGDQPQHF. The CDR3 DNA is TGTGCCAGCGCCTCGGGGGGCGATCAGCCCCAGCATTTT.